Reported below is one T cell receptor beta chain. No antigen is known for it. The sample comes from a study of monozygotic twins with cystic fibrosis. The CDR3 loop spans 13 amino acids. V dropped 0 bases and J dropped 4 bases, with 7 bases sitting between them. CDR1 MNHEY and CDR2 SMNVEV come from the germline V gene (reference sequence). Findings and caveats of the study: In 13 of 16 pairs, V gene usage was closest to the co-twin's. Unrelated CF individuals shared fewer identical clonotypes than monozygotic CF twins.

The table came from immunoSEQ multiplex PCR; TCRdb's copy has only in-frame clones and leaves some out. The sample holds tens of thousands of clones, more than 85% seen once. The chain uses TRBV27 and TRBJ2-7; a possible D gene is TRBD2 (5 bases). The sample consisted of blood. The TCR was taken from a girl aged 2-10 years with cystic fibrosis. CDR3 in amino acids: CASSLSPGYEQYF. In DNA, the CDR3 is TGTGCCAGCAGTTTATCGCCGGGGTACGAGCAGTACTTC.